These T cell receptor beta chains were read from a single sample in a study of CXCR3-negative and CXCR3-positive naive CD8 T cells. TCRdb reprocessed the 5' RACE reads, keeping one entry per CDR3 protein, no DNA. This table lists about 84,000 distinct CDR3 sequences. The specimen was naive CXCR3+ CD8+ T cells from blood. These receptor sequences come from a human donor in good health. Some clones in this sample may be carry-over from other donors' samples. Both conserved end residues are part of each CDR3. Each record gives: J gene, V gene, CDR3 protein.

>TRBJ1-6|TRBV28
CASSLPGKGYNSPLHF
>TRBJ1-2|TRBV28
CASSFGGPGDGYTF
>TRBJ2-2|TRBV5-1
CASSPLGSGELFF
>TRBJ2-2|TRBV5-1
CASSPSSGGAGELFF
>TRBJ1-1|TRBV19
CASSIAGPNTEAFF
>TRBJ2-1|TRBV28
CASSLGDRGVYNEQFF
>TRBJ1-1|TRBV4-1
CASSQDPIGVDEAFF
>TRBJ2-7|TRBV14
CASSWALEGGSYEQYF
>TRBJ2-5|TRBV29-1
CSVVRDGRYLTQYF
>TRBJ2-7|TRBV29-1
CSVEEAGEESREQYF
>TRBJ2-1|TRBV7-3
CASSSPTVGEQFF
>TRBJ2-7|TRBV15
CATSEGYEQYF
>TRBJ2-3|TRBV20-1
CSARAPRTGTDTQYF
>TRBJ1-5|TRBV9
CASSPGQQTNQPQHF
>TRBJ2-7|TRBV12-3/TRBV12-4
CASSRGGRDEQYF
>TRBJ2-3|TRBV29-1
CSAPGAVSGGRTDTQYF
>TRBJ1-1|TRBV7-2
CASSLRVDGTEAFF
>TRBJ2-7|TRBV4-1
CASSQDRFSEQYF
>TRBJ2-3|TRBV9
CASRGTSTDTQYF
>TRBJ2-5|TRBV12-3/TRBV12-4
CASGPGDEETQYF
>TRBJ2-3|TRBV6-5
CASSYSMAGASTDTQYF
>TRBJ1-3|TRBV21-1
CASSKARTPTPGNTIYF
>TRBJ2-4|TRBV12-3/TRBV12-4
CASSPPETGIAKNIQYF
>TRBJ2-1|TRBV20-1
CSARDISGGAHEQFF
>TRBJ1-1|TRBV6-5
CASSFAGSEAFF
>TRBJ2-7|TRBV7-9
CASSSLRAGGTPYEQYF
>TRBJ1-6|TRBV5-1
CASSPGGTSGSPLHF
>TRBJ2-5|TRBV4-1
CASSRPEGRGETQYF
>TRBJ1-6|TRBV12-3/TRBV12-4
CASSSEATNSPLHF
>TRBJ2-2|TRBV6-2/TRBV6-3
CASSLAGGALTGELFF
>TRBJ2-1|TRBV11-2
CASSGLAGGPWEQFF
>TRBJ1-5|TRBV27
CASSISANQPQHF
>TRBJ2-1|TRBV7-7
CASSPGSGDEQFF
>TRBJ1-2|TRBV28
CASLRGRVGYTF
>TRBJ2-4|TRBV20-1
CSALFRGTSGTLAKNIQYF
>TRBJ2-1|TRBV28
CASSLGDGNEQFF
>TRBJ1-6|TRBV28
CASSGQGISYNSPLHF
>TRBJ2-7|TRBV7-6
CASSSKQGYEQYF
>TRBJ2-7|TRBV5-1
CASRQGKEQYF
>TRBJ2-3|TRBV28
CASSFSDRTDTQYF
>TRBJ2-1|TRBV3-1
CASSHRDRWNNEQFF
>TRBJ2-5|TRBV4-1
CASSQDGGGGQETQYF
>TRBJ2-2|TRBV5-1
CATTVGRTGELFF
>TRBJ2-7|TRBV29-1
CSVEAPPHYEQYF
>TRBJ2-7|TRBV20-1
CSARDPWQAWGLEQYF
>TRBJ2-7|TRBV20-1
CSASRTGNSYEQYF